This entry describes one T cell receptor (beta chain). The V gene's germline CDR1 is MGHRA and CDR2 YSYEKL. This CDR3 region has 15 residues. Trimming left V 0 bases short and J 5 bases short, with 13 bases between. This entry is derived from a study of shared clonotypes between healthy human individuals. At the level of the study: Samples came from a couple of female and three male donors aged 18 to 49. Researchers assigned three CD4 naive, three CD4 memory, two CD8 naive and one CD8 memory plate to each donor.

Each PCR replicate from the sorted subsets contained 150 to 250 ng DNA, which is about 30,000 T cell genomes. Assay used: immunoSEQ multiplex PCR; TCRdb lists only in-frame clones, some missing. The sample shows 950,000 to 1,300,000 clones, more than 60% of them seen only once. The specimen was memory CD4+ T cells sorted from blood. Subset indicated: CD45RA-negative fraction. This chain connects TRBV4-1 to TRBJ2-5; D is perhaps TRBD2 (5 bases). The receptor was derived from a man younger than 35 in good health. The CDR3: CASSQDEGSRETQYF. Written as DNA, the CDR3 is TGCGCCAGCAGCCAAGATGAGGGTAGCCGGGAGACCCAGTACTTC.